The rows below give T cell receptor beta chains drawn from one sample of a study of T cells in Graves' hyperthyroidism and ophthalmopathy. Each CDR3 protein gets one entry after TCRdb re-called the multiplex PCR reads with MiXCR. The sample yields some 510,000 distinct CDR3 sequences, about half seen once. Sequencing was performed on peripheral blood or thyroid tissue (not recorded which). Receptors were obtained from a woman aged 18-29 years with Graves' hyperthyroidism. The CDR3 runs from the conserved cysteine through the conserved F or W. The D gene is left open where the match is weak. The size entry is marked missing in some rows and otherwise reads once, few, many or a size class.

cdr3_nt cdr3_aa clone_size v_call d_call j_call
TGCAGCGCAGCCGGGACAGGACAGGCCGGGGAGCTGTTTTTT CSAAGTGQAGELFF NA TRBV29-1 TRBD1 TRBJ2-2
TGTGCCAGCACCGGGGAGAGGGCTCGGGCTTTCTTT CASTGERARAFF NA TRBV7-2 NA TRBJ1-1
TGTGCCAGTAGTATGTTGGGGACAGGGAAAGAGACCCAGTACTTC CASSMLGTGKETQYF few TRBV19 TRBD1 TRBJ2-5
TGTGCCAGCAGTGACACGGGACAGCAAGAGACCCAGTACTTC CASSDTGQQETQYF many TRBV10-3 TRBD1 TRBJ2-5
TGTGCCATCAGTGTTAGGACAGGGGACTCCTACGAGCAGTACTTC CAISVRTGDSYEQYF NA TRBV10-3 TRBD1 TRBJ2-7
TGCGCCAGCAGCTTGGCGCCAAGGAATTACGAGCAGTACTTC CASSLAPRNYEQYF few TRBV5-1 NA TRBJ2-7
TGTGCCAGCAGCGGGGGACAGGGGGCGATGTACGAGCAGTACTTC CASSGGQGAMYEQYF NA TRBV7-8 TRBD1 TRBJ2-7
TGTGCCAGCAGCCGGGACCACTCCTACGAGCAGTACTTC CASSRDHSYEQYF few TRBV7-3 NA TRBJ2-7
TGTGCCAGCAGCAGGGGGGACGAGCTTACTTTCTTT CASSRGDELTFF NA TRBV7-6 NA TRBJ1-1
TGTGCCAGCAGTTACGCGGGCCGCTCCTACGAGCAGTACTTC CASSYAGRSYEQYF few TRBV6-5 NA TRBJ2-7
TGTGCCAGCAGCTTGGGGGCAGTTGACGGGGAGCTGTTTTTT CASSLGAVDGELFF NA TRBV7-9 NA TRBJ2-2
TGTGCCAGTAGACCCGAACTAGCTAAAGAGACCCAGTACTTC CASRPELAKETQYF many TRBV19 NA TRBJ2-5
TGTGCCACCAGCAGTTACCATAGTGGCTACACCTTC CATSSYHSGYTF NA TRBV15 NA TRBJ1-2
TGTGCCAGCAGTTACTCGACCAGGGCGAACACTGAAGCTTTCTTT CASSYSTRANTEAFF NA TRBV2 NA TRBJ1-1
TGCAGCGTTGAAGACGCGAGGGCCAGGCAGGGGTCCTATGAGTATGGCTACACCTTC CSVEDARARQGSYEYGYTF NA TRBV29-1 NA TRBJ1-2
TGTGCCAGCAGCTCAGGGACAACCGGACGTTATTTTGGCTACACCTTC CASSSGTTGRYFGYTF NA TRBV25-1 NA TRBJ1-2
TGTGCCAGCAGTCCTATAGCGAACACCGGGGAGCTGTTTTTT CASSPIANTGELFF NA TRBV2 NA TRBJ2-2
TGTGCCACCAGTGAATTCGCCGGGACAGGGAAAGAGCAGTTCTTC CATSEFAGTGKEQFF once TRBV24-1 TRBD1 TRBJ2-1
TGTGCCAGCAGCCTGGGACGCCTATTTGAAAAACTGTTTTTT CASSLGRLFEKLFF few TRBV7-9 NA TRBJ1-4
TGTGCCAGCAGCTTACTCGGAGTGGGTGAAAAACTGTTTTTT CASSLLGVGEKLFF many TRBV7-8 NA TRBJ1-4
TGTGCCATCAGTTACCTAGCAGGCCCTAATTCACCCCTCCACTTT CAISYLAGPNSPLHF once TRBV6-5 NA TRBJ1-6
TGTGCCACCAAGAAGGGACTTTTTGAACTCATGAACACTGAAGCTTTCTTT CATKKGLFELMNTEAFF few TRBV15 NA TRBJ1-1
TGCAGTGCTAGAGATGGACGGGACACCGGGGAGCTGTTTTTT CSARDGRDTGELFF few TRBV20-1 NA TRBJ2-2
TGTGCCTCAGCCCCGACAGAATTGAACACTGAAGCTTTCTTT CASAPTELNTEAFF once TRBV10-3 NA TRBJ1-1
TGTGCCAGCGCAGGGACACAAGAGACCCAGTACTTC CASAGTQETQYF NA TRBV7-3 NA TRBJ2-5
TGCAGCGCGAGGGGTATAACCTACGAGCAGTACTTC CSARGITYEQYF few TRBV29-1 NA TRBJ2-7
TGTGCCAGCAGCCAAGAGTTGGAGACCCAGTACTTC CASSQELETQYF few TRBV16 NA TRBJ2-5
TGCAGCGTTGAAGGGACAGTCGGTGGCTACACCTTC CSVEGTVGGYTF NA TRBV29-1 NA TRBJ1-2
TGTGCCAGCAGGGTTTTGGCCTCACGAGGGGAGCAGTACTTC CASRVLASRGEQYF NA TRBV2 NA TRBJ2-7
TGCAGCTATGGACAGGAAGGCACCGGGGAGCTGTTTTTT CSYGQEGTGELFF NA TRBV29-1 TRBD1 TRBJ2-2
TGTGCCAGCAGTTACTTGGCAGGGGAGAATTCACCCCTCCACTTT CASSYLAGENSPLHF NA TRBV2 NA TRBJ1-6
TGTGCCAGCAGCTTAGGGACAGGGGCGAGCGGGACCCAGTACTTC CASSLGTGASGTQYF few TRBV7-6 TRBD1 TRBJ2-5
TGTGCCAGCAGCCATTGGACGGCGAACTATGGCTACACCTTC CASSHWTANYGYTF few TRBV14 NA TRBJ1-2
TGCGCCAGCAGCCAGACAGGGGGCAATGGCTACACCTTC CASSQTGGNGYTF many TRBV10-2 TRBD1 TRBJ1-2
TGTGCCATCAGTCAAGACAGGGTAACGGACTACACCGGGGAGCTGTTTTTT CAISQDRVTDYTGELFF NA TRBV10-3 TRBD1 TRBJ2-2
TGTGCCAGTAGCGGGACAGGGGGCTCGAACACTGAAGCTTTCTTT CASSGTGGSNTEAFF NA TRBV19 TRBD1 TRBJ1-1
TGTGCCAGCAGCCAAGGACGCCCCACAGGGAGACTAGGGACGACCCAGTACTTC CASSQGRPTGRLGTTQYF NA TRBV7-9 NA TRBJ2-5
TGCAGTGCCTGGGGGCTGAATTCACCCCTCCACTTT CSAWGLNSPLHF NA TRBV20-1 NA TRBJ1-6
TGTGCCAGCAGTGAATATGGGGACAGGTCCTATGGCTACACCTTC CASSEYGDRSYGYTF many TRBV25-1 TRBD1 TRBJ1-2
TGTGCCAGCAGTTTGCCCAAGGGACTAGCGGGATCAGAGACCCAGTACTTC CASSLPKGLAGSETQYF NA TRBV6-5 TRBD2 TRBJ2-5
TGTGCCAGCACCCCCGGGGGAGGGATGGAGAACACTGAAGCTTTCTTT CASTPGGGMENTEAFF NA TRBV6-6 NA TRBJ1-1
TGTGCCAGCAGCTTGCGGGGGCTAGCGGTATACGAGCAGTACTTC CASSLRGLAVYEQYF NA TRBV9 NA TRBJ2-7
TGCGCCAGCAGCCAAGTCGGTACACAAGAGACCCAGTACTTC CASSQVGTQETQYF NA TRBV4-1 NA TRBJ2-5
TGCAGCGTAGTGACGGGAGAGCAGTACTTC CSVVTGEQYF many TRBV29-1 NA TRBJ2-7
TGCAGCGTCTACAGTGGCCCTGAAGCTTTCTTT CSVYSGPEAFF many TRBV29-1 NA TRBJ1-1